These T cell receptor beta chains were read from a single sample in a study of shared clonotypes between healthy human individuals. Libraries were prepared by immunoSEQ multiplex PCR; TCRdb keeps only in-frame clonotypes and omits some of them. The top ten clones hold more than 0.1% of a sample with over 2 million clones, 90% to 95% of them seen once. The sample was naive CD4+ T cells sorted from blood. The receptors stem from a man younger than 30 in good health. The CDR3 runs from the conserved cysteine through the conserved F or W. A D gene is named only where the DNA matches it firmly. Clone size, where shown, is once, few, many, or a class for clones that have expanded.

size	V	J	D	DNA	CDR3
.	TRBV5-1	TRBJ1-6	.	TGCGCCAGCACTGGAGGGGGGGATTTCAATTCACCCCTCCACTTT	CASTGGGDFNSPLHF
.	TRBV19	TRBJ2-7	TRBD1	TGTGCCAGTAGCAGGACAGGCTCCACTTCCTACGAGCAGTACTTC	CASSRTGSTSYEQYF
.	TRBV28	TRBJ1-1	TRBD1	TGTGCCAGCAGCCGACAGGGGAGGGTCACTGAAGCTTTCTTT	CASSRQGRVTEAFF
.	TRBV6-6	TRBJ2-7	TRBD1	TGTGCCAGCAGATTACAGGGGGGCGACGAGCAGTACTTC	CASRLQGGDEQYF
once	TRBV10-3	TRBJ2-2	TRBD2	TGTGCCATCAGTGGACTAGCGGGGGGTTCGAACACCGGGGAGCTGTTTTTT	CAISGLAGGSNTGELFF
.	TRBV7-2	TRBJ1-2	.	TGTGCCAGCAGCTTAGCGGGCCTCTACACCTTC	CASSLAGLYTF
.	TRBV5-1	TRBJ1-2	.	TGCGCCAGCAGCCCTGTGGGCGGGGGCAACTATGGCTACACCTTC	CASSPVGGGNYGYTF
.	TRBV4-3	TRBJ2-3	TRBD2	TGCGCCAGCAGCCAAAACCCTTCACTAGCGGCTAGCACAGATACGCAGTATTTT	CASSQNPSLAASTDTQYF
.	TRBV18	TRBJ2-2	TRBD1	TGTGCCAGCTCACCACGACAGGGGGGGACGACTGGGGAGCTGTTTTTT	CASSPRQGGTTGELFF
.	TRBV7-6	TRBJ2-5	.	TGTGCCAGCAGCTTAGTGCACACCGACGAGACCCAGTACTTC	CASSLVHTDETQYF
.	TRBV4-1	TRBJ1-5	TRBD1	TGCGCCAGCAGCCAAGTAGACAGGGGGAACAATCAGCCCCAGCATTTT	CASSQVDRGNNQPQHF
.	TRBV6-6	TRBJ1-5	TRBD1	TGTGCCAGCAGTTCAGACAGGGCCCAGCCCCAGCATTTT	CASSSDRAQPQHF
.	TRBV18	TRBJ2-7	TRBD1	TGTGCCAGCTCACCAGTCGGGACAGGAACGTACGAGCAGTACTTC	CASSPVGTGTYEQYF
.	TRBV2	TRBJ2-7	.	TGTGCCAGCAGTTCAGCTCCCTCCGTCGAGCAGTACTTC	CASSSAPSVEQYF
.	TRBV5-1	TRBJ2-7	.	TGCGCCAGCAGCTTGATGACAGGTCCCTACGAGCAGTACTTC	CASSLMTGPYEQYF
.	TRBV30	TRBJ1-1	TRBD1	TGTGCCTGGGGGACAGCGTCGAACACTGAAGCTTTCTTT	CAWGTASNTEAFF
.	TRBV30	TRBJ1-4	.	TGTGCCTGGAGTCCGCCGGGACAAAAAAAGGAAAAACTGTTTTTT	CAWSPPGQKKEKLFF
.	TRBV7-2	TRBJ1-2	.	TGTGCCAGCAGCCCCCAGGCGGTGGCAGCTCATCACTATGGCTACACCTTC	CASSPQAVAAHHYGYTF
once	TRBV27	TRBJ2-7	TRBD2	TGTGCCAGCAGTTTAAATCATGGGCCGGGACTAGCGGCCTACGAGCAGTACTTC	CASSLNHGPGLAAYEQYF
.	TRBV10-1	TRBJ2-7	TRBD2	TGCGCCACCTCTAGCGGGGGGGCCTACGAGCAGTACTTC	CATSSGGAYEQYF
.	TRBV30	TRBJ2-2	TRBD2	TGTGCCTGCCCGAAGAGCGGGAGGGTCACCGGGGAGCTGTTTTTT	CACPKSGRVTGELFF
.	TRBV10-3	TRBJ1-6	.	TGTGCCATCAGTGACGGCAGAGCCCCCGAACCCCTCCACTTT	CAISDGRAPEPLHF
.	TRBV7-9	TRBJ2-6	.	TGTGCCAGCAGCTCCCGGACTGGGGCCAACGTCCTGACTTTC	CASSSRTGANVLTF